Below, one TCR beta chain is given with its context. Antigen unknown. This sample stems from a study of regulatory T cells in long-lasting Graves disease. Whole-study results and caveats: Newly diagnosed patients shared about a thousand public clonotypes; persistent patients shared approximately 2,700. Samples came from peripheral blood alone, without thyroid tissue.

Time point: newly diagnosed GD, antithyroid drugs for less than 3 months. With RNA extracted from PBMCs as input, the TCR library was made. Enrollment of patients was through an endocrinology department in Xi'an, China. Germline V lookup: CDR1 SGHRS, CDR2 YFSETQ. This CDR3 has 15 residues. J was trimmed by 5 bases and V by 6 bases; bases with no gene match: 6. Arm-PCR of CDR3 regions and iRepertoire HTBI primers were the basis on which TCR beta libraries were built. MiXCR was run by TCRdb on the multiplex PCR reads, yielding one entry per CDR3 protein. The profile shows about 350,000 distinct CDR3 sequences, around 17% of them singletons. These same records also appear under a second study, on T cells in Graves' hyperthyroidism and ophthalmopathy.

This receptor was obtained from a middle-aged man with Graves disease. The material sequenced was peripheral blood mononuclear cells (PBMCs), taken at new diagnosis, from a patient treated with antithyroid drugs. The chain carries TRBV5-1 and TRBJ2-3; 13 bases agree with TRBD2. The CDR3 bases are TGCGCCAGCATGGGACTAGCGGGGCGGGGAGATACGCAGTATTTT. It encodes CASMGLAGRGDTQYF.